This T cell receptor beta chain comes out of a study of beta chain features in type 1 diabetes. Sorting that relied on CD45RO/CCR7/CD25/CD127/CD95/CD27 yielded CD4+ naive, central memory, regulatory and stem cell-like memory cells. V was clipped by 3 bases and J by 6 bases; unmatched bases: 12. Germline V gene lookup returns CDR1 SGHNT and CDR2 YYREEE (reference sequence). The CDR3 is made up of 15 amino acids. All of the isolated RNA was reverse transcribed, so expressed TCRB transcripts were sequenced. The repertoire was sequenced with immunoSEQ multiplex PCR; TCRdb's copy has only in-frame clones and lacks some. The table includes over 150,000 clones, about 8.1% detected once.

Sequenced: central memory CD4+ T cells from blood. The sequence was obtained from a man between 18 and 35 years old in good health. The rearrangement joins TRBV5-4 to TRBJ2-7; TRBD2 matches at 7 bases. Here the CDR3 DNA reads TGTGCCAGCAGCTGGGGGGGGAGGGAAGGTTCCGAGCAGTACTTC. This sequence encodes CASSWGGREGSEQYF. Full variable domain (remainder filled in from reference TRBV5-4 and TRBJ2-7): ETGVTQSPTHLIKTRGQQVTLRCSSQSGHNTVSWYQQALGQGPQFIFQYYREEENGRGNFPPRFSGLQFPNYSSELNVNALELDDSALYLCASSWGGREGSEQYFGPGTRLTVT.